A single sample is the source of the 31 T cell receptor beta chains below, sequenced in a study of cytotoxic CD8 clonotypes in ibrutinib-treated CLL. The method was immunoSEQ multiplex PCR; TCRdb's version includes in-frame clones alone and lacks a portion of them. There are about 140,000 clones in the sample; about 80% occur only once, and around a quarter lies in the top ten. The sample consisted of PBMCs, taken after 12 months of ibrutinib treatment. These receptor sequences come from a human donor with chronic lymphocytic leukemia.

This clone was seen a few times. The gene calls are TRBV4-1 and TRBJ1-4; the D is unclear. This CDR3 region has 15 residues. V shed 3 bases and J shed 4 bases, with 12 bases lying between them. Looked up from germline, CDR1 is MGHRA and CDR2 is YSYEKL. CDR3 region: CASSHWWGINEKLFF. CDR3 nucleotides: TGCGCCAGCAGCCATTGGTGGGGAATTAATGAAAAACTGTTTTTT.

The gene calls are TRBV7-6 and TRBJ1-5; 9 nucleotides align to TRBD1. The V gene's germline CDR1 is SGHVS and CDR2 FNYEAQ. With V trimmed by 9 bases and J by 5 bases, 8 bases remained unmatched. The CDR3 runs 14 residues. CDR3 region: CARNRDREDQPQHF. The CDR3, as DNA: TGTGCCAGGAACCGGGACAGGGAAGATCAGCCCCAGCATTTT.

The V and J genes are TRBV29-1 and TRBJ2-1, with 9 nucleotides matching TRBD2. This CDR3 is built from 14 residues. V lost 4 bases to trimming and J lost 6 bases; unmatched junction nucleotides: 7. The germline gives CDR1 SQVTM, CDR2 ANQGSEA. This CDR3 is CSVAVLAGANEQFF. In DNA form, the CDR3 reads TGCAGCGTTGCCGTTTTAGCGGGGGCCAATGAGCAGTTCTTC.

The CDR3, as DNA: TGTGCCAGCAGTGAATATGGGATTATGACAGGTCCCTACGAGCAGTACTTC. This gives the protein CASSEYGIMTGPYEQYF. The chain uses TRBV25-1 and TRBJ2-7, with D possibly matching TRBD1 (6 bases). Deletions cut 0 bases from V and 2 bases from J, with 17 bases between. CDR1 MGHDK and CDR2 SYGVNS come from the germline V gene. This CDR3 contains 17 residues.

This clone occurred many times. The chain carries TRBV27 and TRBJ2-7; 8 nucleotides align to TRBD2. J gave up 4 bases and V 5 bases, and 4 bases lay outside the gene matches. Germline V gene sequence: CDR1 MNHEY, CDR2 SMNVEV (reference sequence). The CDR3 covers 13 residues. CDR3 residues: CASSSAGGYEQYF. DNA for the CDR3: TGTGCCAGCAGTAGCGCGGGGGGTTACGAGCAGTACTTC.

This clone has a handful of counts. The chain couples TRBV15 to TRBJ2-3, with 7 bases that match TRBD2. The CDR3 consists of 15 residues. Germline CDR1 and CDR2: LNHNV and YYDKDF (reference sequence). V lost 5 bases, J lost 4 bases, and 9 bases stayed unmatched. In DNA form, the CDR3 reads TGTGCCACCAGCCTGGCGGGAGTAAATGCAGATACGCAGTATTTT. Amino acids: CATSLAGVNADTQYF.

The chain is built from TRBV5-4 and TRBJ1-1, with D unclear. The CDR3 covers 13 residues. CDR1 SGHNT and CDR2 YYREEE come from the germline V gene (reference sequence). V was trimmed by 5 bases and J by 1 base, leaving 9 bases between them. The CDR3 loop reads CASSVLENTEAFF. Here the CDR3 DNA reads TGTGCCAGCAGTGTGCTGGAGAACACTGAAGCTTTCTTT.

The chain recombines TRBV15 with TRBJ2-7; 9 bases are a match to TRBD2. The trim removed 1 base at V and 8 bases at J, leaving 6 bases unmatched. Germline V gives CDR1 LNHNV, CDR2 YYDKDF (reference sequence). There are 14 residues in the CDR3. CDR3 amino acids: CATSRGASGEKQYF. CDR3 coding DNA: TGTGCCACCAGCAGAGGTGCTAGCGGGGAAAAGCAGTACTTC. Full variable domain (missing parts from reference TRBV15 and TRBJ2-7): DAMVIQNPRYQVTQFGKPVTLSCSQTLNHNVMYWYQQKSSQAPKLLFHYYDKDFNNEADTPDNFQSRRPNTSFCFLDIRSPGLGDTAMYLCATSRGASGEKQYFGPGTRLTVT.

This chain links TRBV7-9 with TRBJ1-6; no clear D gene. Looked up from germline, CDR1 is SEHNR and CDR2 is FQNEAQ (reference sequence). Trimming cost V 5 bases and J 7 bases, with 12 bases left between them. The CDR3 has 14 residues. The CDR3, as DNA: TGTGCCAGCAGCAAAGGGTTTCAGAATTCACCCCTCCACTTT. Its protein is CASSKGFQNSPLHF.

The chain recombines TRBV2 with TRBJ1-3, with a possible D match to TRBD1 (5 bases). The CDR3 contains 16 residues. The germline V gene encodes CDR1 SNHLY and CDR2 FYNNEI. V was shortened by 6 bases and J by 0 bases, with 15 bases between the two germline ends. CDR3 loop: CASRTTVYSSGNTIYF. In DNA form, the CDR3 reads TGTGCCAGCAGGACGACAGTTTACTCCTCTGGAAACACCATATATTTT.

V gene TRBV15 combines with J gene TRBJ1-1; D is perhaps TRBD1 (5 bases). The CDR3 totals 14 residues. The V end was cut by 3 bases, the J end by 0 bases, with 8 bases between. Germline CDR1 and CDR2: LNHNV and YYDKDF (reference sequence). This CDR3 reads CATSRQGLNTEAFF. In DNA form, the CDR3 reads TGTGCCACCAGCAGGCAGGGCTTGAACACTGAAGCTTTCTTT. Filled out from reference TRBV15 and TRBJ1-1, the complete variable domain reads DAMVIQNPRYQVTQFGKPVTLSCSQTLNHNVMYWYQQKSSQAPKLLFHYYDKDFNNEADTPDNFQSRRPNTSFCFLDIRSPGLGDTAMYLCATSRQGLNTEAFFGQGTRLTVV.

This sequence joins TRBV28 and TRBJ2-1, with 9 bases matching TRBD2. Germline V gives CDR1 MDHEN, CDR2 SYDVKM. The CDR3 extends over 15 amino acids. The trim removed 5 bases at V and 3 bases at J, leaving 5 bases unmatched. CDR3 sequence reads: CASSGTSSYYNEQFF. The CDR3 DNA reads as TGTGCCAGCAGTGGGACTAGCAGCTACTACAATGAGCAGTTCTTC.

V is TRBV28 and J is TRBJ1-1; D gene uncertain. The CDR3 contains 14 residues. Germline V gene lookup returns CDR1 MDHEN and CDR2 SYDVKM. The V and J ends lost 3 bases and 7 bases respectively, with 15 bases between them. This CDR3 reads CASSFNQRGIEAFF. The CDR3 coding sequence is TGTGCCAGCAGTTTTAATCAAAGAGGTATTGAAGCTTTCTTT.

CDR3 coding DNA: TGTGCCAGCGAGCCAGGGATCGGGGAGCTGTTTTTT. Amino acid sequence: CASEPGIGELFF. The chain recombines TRBV13 with TRBJ2-2; D perhaps matches TRBD1 (5 bases). The germline V and J ends were trimmed by 8 bases and 7 bases, with 11 bases remaining between them. This CDR3 region has 12 residues. Germline loops: CDR1 PRHDT, CDR2 FYEKMQ (reference sequence).

V is TRBV19 and J is TRBJ2-1; 7 nucleotides match TRBD1. In germline, CDR1 is LNHDA, CDR2 SQIVND (reference sequence). This CDR3 has 12 amino acids. The junction had 7 bases not matched to a gene; V was cut back by 9 bases and J by 8 bases. Here the CDR3 reads CASSQGIHEQFF. The CDR3 DNA reads as TGTGCCAGCTCACAGGGGATACATGAGCAGTTCTTC.

This chain connects TRBV9 to TRBJ2-1; D gene unclear. Germline CDR1 SGDLS, CDR2 YYNGEE. V was shortened by 3 bases and J by 0 bases, with 10 bases between the two germline ends. The CDR3 is made up of 15 amino acids. The CDR3 protein is CASSEHRISYNEQFF. The CDR3 nucleotides are TGTGCCAGCAGCGAGCACCGGATCTCCTACAATGAGCAGTTCTTC.

This CDR3 reads CASRFSGRSSYEQYF. The CDR3 region has the DNA TGTGCCAGCAGATTTAGCGGGAGAAGCTCCTACGAGCAGTACTTC. The chain has TRBV6-5 and TRBJ2-7, with 9 bases matching TRBD2. Per germline, CDR1 MNHEY and CDR2 SVGAGI. This CDR3 contains 15 residues. V shed 6 bases, J shed 0 bases, and the junction held 6 bases outside the gene matches.

This clone was picked up a small number of times. The chain has TRBV25-1 and TRBJ1-2; D may be TRBD1 (5 bases). This CDR3 spans 13 amino acids. In germline, CDR1 is MGHDK, CDR2 SYGVNS. V shed 2 bases and J shed 6 bases, with 10 bases lying between them. Here the CDR3 reads CASSEGGVDGYTF. In DNA, the CDR3 is TGTGCCAGCAGTGAAGGGGGGGTGGATGGCTACACCTTC.

This clone has only a few counts. The rearrangement joins TRBV11-2 to TRBJ1-1; unclear D gene. Trimming took off 2 bases at V and 4 bases at J, with 8 bases between the two ends. The germline CDR1 and CDR2 sequences are SGHAT and FQNNGV. CDR3 length equals 13 residues. DNA for the CDR3: TGTGCCAGCAGCTTAATACGCGGCACTGAAGCTTTCTTT. Encoded protein: CASSLIRGTEAFF.

CDR3 coding DNA: TGTGCCAGCAGTCCGCCTCTTGGGACAGTCCCAAGATCTAACTATGGCTACACCTTC. Residues: CASSPPLGTVPRSNYGYTF. This chain joins TRBV5-4 and TRBJ1-2, with 7 nucleotides matching TRBD1. CDR1 and CDR2 (germline): SGHNT, YYREEE (reference sequence). V dropped 5 bases and J dropped 0; count of bases not matched to a gene: 19. CDR3 size: 19 residues.

V is TRBV6-6 and J is TRBJ2-1; 9 bases agree with TRBD2. The CDR3 has 16 residues. V lost 2 bases, J lost 6 bases, and 8 bases stayed unmatched. The germline CDR1 and CDR2 sequences are MNHNY and SVGAGI (reference sequence). This CDR3 is CASSYGIAGALNEQFF. CDR3 nucleotide sequence: TGTGCCAGCAGTTACGGTATAGCGGGGGCCCTCAATGAGCAGTTCTTC.

V usage is TRBV7-6 and J usage is TRBJ2-7, with TRBD2 matching 9 bases. Germline trimming cut 2 bases from V and 0 bases from J; bases unmatched to any gene: 5. The CDR3 loop spans 16 amino acids. Per the germline V gene, CDR1 is SGHVS and CDR2 is FNYEAQ. For the CDR3, the DNA is TGTGCCAGCAGCTTAATAGCGGGGGCACCCTCCTACGAGCAGTACTTC. Translated: CASSLIAGAPSYEQYF.

The chain joins TRBV19 to TRBJ2-1; 12 bases match TRBD2. This CDR3 has 11 residues. Germline lookup yields CDR1 LNHDA and CDR2 SQIVND (reference sequence). V gave up 9 bases and J gave up 15 bases; unmatched junction bases: 6. DNA of the CDR3: TGTGCCAGCAGACTAGCGGGGGCAACGTTCTTC. This sequence encodes CASRLAGATFF.

The V and J genes are TRBV13 and TRBJ2-7, with D hard to call. Trimming pared 5 bases from V and 0 bases from J, leaving 14 bases between. Germline V gives CDR1 PRHDT, CDR2 FYEKMQ (reference sequence). The CDR3 has 15 residues. The CDR3 reads CASSLVDGNSYEQYF. CDR3 in DNA: TGTGCCAGCAGCCTAGTCGACGGTAACTCCTACGAGCAGTACTTC.

To note about this clone: An end of the junction differs from the germline gene, which may be a read error. The chain recombines TRBV7-7 with TRBJ2-1, with TRBD2 matching 9 bases. The germline V gene encodes CDR1 SSHAT and CDR2 FNYEAQ (reference sequence). The CDR3 length is 16 residues. Written as DNA, the CDR3 is TGTGCTAGCAGCCTACAACCCCCCGGGACTAGCTATGAGCAGTTCTTC. Protein product: CASSLQPPGTSYEQFF.

The V and J genes are TRBV6-5 and TRBJ2-1; a possible D gene is TRBD2 (6 bases). This CDR3 has 14 residues. Germline values: CDR1 MNHEY, CDR2 SVGAGI. The V gene lost 4 bases and the J gene lost 8 bases, with 15 bases spanning the gap. The CDR3 DNA is TGTGCCAGCAGTTTATGGTTGGGGGGAGATGAGCAGTTCTTC. It is translated as CASSLWLGGDEQFF.

The chain combines TRBV5-8 with TRBJ2-7; D possibly corresponds to TRBD1 (5 bases). Looked up from germline, CDR1 is SGHTS and CDR2 is YDEGEE. V was clipped by 4 bases and J by 9 bases, with 17 bases between them. The CDR3 runs to 13 residues. Here the CDR3 reads CASSGPPRAWQYF. The CDR3 coding sequence is TGTGCCAGCAGCGGGCCCCCCAGGGCCTGGCAGTACTTC.

The chain has TRBV7-2 and TRBJ2-7; the D gene is possibly TRBD2 (5 bases). Looked up from germline, CDR1 is SGHTA and CDR2 is FQGNSA. V was cut by 5 bases and J by 0 bases, with 17 bases left in between. This CDR3 has 16 residues. DNA for the CDR3: TGTGCCAGCAGCCTCAGAAGTAGCGTCAGCTCCTACGAGCAGTACTTC. It specifies CASSLRSSVSSYEQYF.

This clone was observed a single time. The gene calls are TRBV19 and TRBJ2-7; 8 nucleotides line up with TRBD2. Germline values: CDR1 LNHDA, CDR2 SQIVND (reference sequence). Unmatched junction bases numbered 7, after V lost 4 bases and J lost 2 bases. This CDR3 region has 15 residues. This CDR3 reads CASSTSGSGTYEQYF. CDR3 DNA sequence: TGTGCCAGTAGTACCAGCGGGAGCGGTACCTACGAGCAGTACTTC.

This chain uses TRBV14 with TRBJ1-2; 10 positions match TRBD1. Looked up from germline, CDR1 is SGHDN and CDR2 is FVKESK. After removal of 3 bases from V and 4 bases from J, the junction contained 8 bases not matched to a gene. The CDR3 sequence is 16 residues long. CDR3 in amino acids: CASSHDRGPDGYGYTF. The CDR3 DNA sequence: TGTGCCAGCAGCCACGACAGGGGGCCCGATGGCTATGGCTACACCTTC.

The genes are TRBV7-9 and TRBJ2-5; D is unclear. CDR1 is SEHNR and CDR2 is FQNEAQ in the germline V gene (reference sequence). Trimming took off 5 bases at V and 4 bases at J, with 17 bases between the two ends. CDR3 size: 15 residues. This CDR3 is CASSPPVIGRETQYF. CDR3 DNA: TGTGCCAGCAGCCCTCCAGTCATAGGCCGAGAGACCCAGTACTTC.